The T cell receptor (beta chain) described here comes from a study of T cell clonotyping in hematopoietic cell transplantation. Trimming cost V 6 bases and J 4 bases, with 14 bases left between them. This CDR3 contains 13 residues. Germline V gene lookup returns CDR1 SGHRS and CDR2 YFSETQ. Indicated time point: recipient sample about 28 days before transplant, after cytoreduction. Sequencing used immunoSEQ multiplex PCR; TCRdb keeps in-frame clones, though not all of them. This repertoire shows 45,000 or so clones, approximately 82% found once; its top ten account for around 5.3%. This sequence originates from a man between 60 and 75 years old with myelodysplastic syndrome. Some clones in this sample may be carry-over from other donors' samples. Sample: peripheral blood mononuclear cells, taken before stem cell transplant. The chain has TRBV5-1 and TRBJ2-7, with D possibly being TRBD1 (5 bases). CDR3 residues: CASTRDLGYEQYF. In DNA, the CDR3 is TGCGCCAGCACCAGGGATTTGGGTTACGAGCAGTACTTC.